The 9 T cell receptor beta chains below were found in one sample sequenced in a study of T cell responses to AZD1222 COVID-19 vaccine. TCRdb's table, derived via immunoSEQ multiplex PCR, lists solely in-frame clones and lacks some. Of roughly 110,000 clones listed, approximately 83% were seen once; the top ten hold about 9.7%. The material was peripheral blood, obtained on day 0 of AZD1222 vaccination. The receptors here all came from an adult in good health.

The V call is TRBV18, the J call TRBJ1-4; a possible D gene is TRBD1 (6 bases). The germline V gene has CDR1 KGHSH and CDR2 LQKENI. Trimming cost V 8 bases and J 1 base, with 8 bases left between them. This CDR3 comprises 13 residues. In DNA, the CDR3 is TGTGCCAGCCAACAGGGAACTAATGAAAAACTGTTTTTT. It translates to CASQQGTNEKLFF.

This clone appeared a few times. The chain has TRBV27 and TRBJ1-1; D remains unclear. Between the trimmed V and J ends, which lost 5 bases and 4 bases, there was a span of 11 bases. CDR1 and CDR2 (germline): MNHEY, SMNVEV (reference sequence). This CDR3 has 13 amino acids. The CDR3 region has the DNA TGTGCCAGCAGTACCCCAGCGAGCACTGAAGCTTTCTTT. It yields the protein CASSTPASTEAFF.

This chain uses TRBV11-3 with TRBJ2-1; 11 nucleotides match TRBD2. CDR1 and CDR2 from the germline V gene are SGHNT and YENEEA. The CDR3 has 17 amino acids. Trimming at V came to 5 bases and at J to 7 bases, leaving 13 bases not matched to a gene. The CDR3 bases are TGTGCCAGCAGCCGGCGCGCCACTAGCGGGAGAAGAAATGAGCAGTTCTTC. This translates into CASSRRATSGRRNEQFF.

The chain uses TRBV6-5 and TRBJ2-7; TRBD2 agrees at 10 bases. The CDR3 totals 15 residues. CDR1 is MNHEY and CDR2 is SVGAGI in the germline V gene. Trimming removed 0 bases from V and 3 bases from J; junction bases left unmatched: 2. The CDR3 reads CASSYSGLADYEQYF. For the CDR3, the DNA is TGTGCCAGCAGTTACTCAGGACTAGCGGACTACGAGCAGTACTTC.

The chain has TRBV4-2 and TRBJ1-1, with a weak D call TRBD1 (6 bases). Trimming removed 2 bases at V and 0 bases at J, with 13 bases between. Germline CDR1 reads LGHNA; CDR2 reads YNFKEQ. The CDR3 covers 16 residues. CDR3 bases: TGTGCCAGCAGCCAAAATGCAGGGGCGTTGAACACTGAAGCTTTCTTT. Translating it yields CASSQNAGALNTEAFF.

This clone was counted once. The chain carries TRBV28 and TRBJ1-2; TRBD1 agrees at 9 bases. The CDR3 contains 18 residues. V was clipped by 8 bases and J by 5 bases; unmatched bases: 21. The germline V gene has CDR1 MDHEN and CDR2 SYDVKM. CDR3 protein: CASFIGGTGGAQRYGYTF. In nucleotides, the CDR3 is TGTGCCAGCTTTATCGGCGGAACAGGGGGCGCGCAACGGTATGGCTACACCTTC.

The rearrangement uses TRBV7-2 and TRBJ1-4; D may be TRBD1 (5 bases). V was shortened by 0 bases and J by 8 bases, with 25 bases between the two germline ends. CDR1 SGHTA and CDR2 FQGNSA come from the germline V gene. The CDR3 extends over 19 amino acids. CDR3 sequence (DNA): TGTGCCAGCAGCTTAGCAAGCGATTTCGGGGCGAGAAAGGGGGAAAAACTGTTTTTT. This translates into CASSLASDFGARKGEKLFF.

V gene TRBV4-2 combines with J gene TRBJ2-3; 9 nucleotides match TRBD2. The germline V gene encodes CDR1 LGHNA and CDR2 YNFKEQ. The CDR3 is made up of 14 amino acids. V trimming: 1 base; J trimming: 5 bases; junction bases outside the gene matches: 1. The CDR3 here is CASSQGTSEDTQYF. The CDR3 coding sequence is TGTGCCAGCAGCCAAGGGACTAGCGAAGATACGCAGTATTTT.

The table lists this clone with a count of one. This rearrangement joins TRBV30 to TRBJ1-1, with D unresolved. This CDR3 has 11 residues. CDR1 is GTSNPN and CDR2 is SVGIG in the germline V gene (reference sequence). V dropped 5 bases and J dropped 6 bases, with 10 bases sitting between them. The CDR3 DNA is TGTGCCTGGGGGAAAAATTCTGAAGCTTTCTTT. This encodes CAWGKNSEAFF.